A selection of T cell receptor beta chains follows, all from one sample in a study of T cell changes during pregnancy in multiple sclerosis. Profiled with immunoSEQ multiplex PCR; TCRdb holds only in-frame clones, not every one. Of around 34,000 clones listed, 94% were seen once; the top ten hold 0.39%. Here the sequenced sample was CD4+ T cells from peripheral blood mononuclear cells, taken in the second trimester of pregnancy. The receptors shown here come from a female donor with multiple sclerosis, enrolled in a pregnancy study. CDR3s include the opening cysteine and the closing phenylalanine or tryptophan. Fields, in order: clone size, V gene, J gene, D gene, CDR3 protein, CDR3 DNA. D genes are given only for firm matches. The size field is filled for only some rows; it gives once, few, many or a size class.

.	TRBV2	TRBJ2-5	.	CASSPLTLRETQYF	TGTGCCAGCAGCCCCCTGACCCTGAGGGAGACCCAGTACTTC
.	TRBV18	TRBJ2-1	TRBD1	CASSPVAGNRGWNTEQFF	TGTGCCAGCTCACCGGTTGCCGGTAACAGGGGTTGGAACACTGAGCAGTTCTTC
.	TRBV19	TRBJ2-1	TRBD2	CASSMSGRGGVNEQFF	TGTGCCAGTAGTATGAGCGGGAGGGGAGGGGTCAATGAGCAGTTCTTC
.	TRBV7-3	TRBJ1-2	.	CASSPSGEGYTF	TGTGCCAGCAGCCCGTCGGGTGAAGGCTACACCTTC
.	TRBV30	TRBJ2-7	TRBD2	CAWSPGGAYEQYF	TGTGCCTGGAGTCCCGGGGGGGCCTACGAGCAGTACTTC
.	TRBV5-5	TRBJ2-5	.	CASSSGLFLGGGETQYF	TGTGCCAGCAGCTCGGGGCTTTTCTTGGGAGGTGGAGAGACCCAGTACTTC
.	TRBV5-1	TRBJ2-2	.	CASSLAEVNTGELFF	TGCGCCAGCAGCTTGGCAGAGGTGAACACCGGGGAGCTGTTTTTT
.	TRBV7-6	TRBJ1-6	.	CASSPQEPGINSPLHF	TGTGCCAGCAGCCCCCAAGAGCCAGGAATTAATTCACCCCTCCACTTT
.	TRBV7-8	TRBJ2-1	TRBD2	CASSSLAGFNEQFF	TGTGCCAGCAGCTCTTTAGCGGGATTCAATGAGCAGTTCTTC
.	TRBV7-9	TRBJ1-4	TRBD1	CASRPNLDRGRYEKLFF	TGTGCCAGCAGACCTAATTTAGACAGGGGAAGGTATGAAAAACTGTTTTTT
.	TRBV5-4	TRBJ2-5	.	CASTLPGQETQYF	TGTGCCAGCACCCTCCCAGGGCAAGAGACCCAGTACTTC
.	TRBV7-9	TRBJ1-1	TRBD1	CASSLGQGGGTEAFF	TGTGCCAGCAGCTTAGGACAGGGTGGGGGCACTGAAGCTTTCTTT
.	TRBV7-9	TRBJ1-2	.	CASSLGQARRNYGYTF	TGTGCCAGCAGCTTAGGACAGGCCCGTCGGAACTATGGCTACACCTTC
once	TRBV7-9	TRBJ2-3	TRBD1	CASRQNWTGGRTDTQYF	TGTGCCAGCAGACAGAATTGGACAGGGGGCAGGACAGATACGCAGTATTTT